These T cell receptor beta chains were read from a single sample in a study of T cells in Graves' hyperthyroidism and ophthalmopathy. Each CDR3 protein is one row after TCRdb ran MiXCR on the multiplex PCR reads. The data contain 300,000 to 450,000 distinct CDR3 sequences, around 25% of them singletons. Sample: blood. Source of these receptors: a man aged 50 to 59 with Graves' hyperthyroidism. Each CDR3 is given with its conserved first and last residue. Fields, in order: J gene, clone size, D gene, V gene, CDR3 protein, CDR3 DNA. The D gene is left open where the match is weak. Clone size, where shown, is once, few, many, or a class for clones that have expanded.

>TRBJ1-5|many|TRBD1|TRBV11-2
CASSSGQGGQPQHF
TGTGCCAGCAGTTCCGGACAGGGAGGGCAGCCCCAGCATTTT
>TRBJ2-1|few|-|TRBV19
CASDTGVPNNEQFF
TGTGCCAGTGATACGGGGGTCCCGAACAATGAGCAGTTCTTC
>TRBJ2-7|few|-|TRBV2
CATSYFSYEQYF
TGTGCCACGAGCTACTTTTCCTACGAGCAGTACTTC
>TRBJ1-1|-|-|TRBV7-9
CASSLPGQGRKAFF
TGTGCCAGCAGCTTACCGGGTCAGGGGCGGAAAGCTTTCTTT
>TRBJ2-3|many|-|TRBV29-1
CSVELVYTDTQYF
TGCAGCGTTGAATTGGTGTACACAGATACGCAGTATTTT
>TRBJ2-3|many|-|TRBV24-1
CATSDARASTDTQYF
TGTGCCACCAGTGATGCCAGGGCTAGCACAGATACGCAGTATTTT
>TRBJ2-5|-|-|TRBV7-9
CASSPRRGGETQYF
TGTGCCAGCAGCCCACGACGAGGAGGAGAGACCCAGTACTTC
>TRBJ2-1|many|-|TRBV27
CASSGKIYNEQFF
TGTGCCAGCAGCGGGAAGATCTACAATGAGCAGTTCTTC
>TRBJ2-1|few|TRBD2|TRBV7-8
CASSLPTSGSNEQFF
TGTGCCAGCAGCCTCCCGACTAGCGGGAGTAATGAGCAGTTCTTC
>TRBJ2-5|many|-|TRBV7-8
CASSLGMGPRAETQYF
TGTGCCAGCAGCTTAGGGATGGGACCCCGCGCGGAGACCCAGTACTTC
>TRBJ2-1|few|TRBD2|TRBV6-5
CASSYFTSGRSNEQFF
TGTGCCAGCAGTTACTTTACTAGCGGGAGGAGTAATGAGCAGTTCTTC
>TRBJ2-3|few|TRBD2|TRBV18
CASSPGSGRADTQYF
TGTGCCAGCTCACCGGGTAGCGGGAGGGCCGATACGCAGTATTTT
>TRBJ1-2|-|TRBD1|TRBV11-1
CASSEVGTGVYGYTF
TGTGCCAGCAGCGAGGTGGGGACAGGGGTCTATGGCTACACCTTC
>TRBJ2-1|-|-|TRBV24-1
CATSDLYNEQFF
TGTGCCACCAGTGACCTTTACAATGAGCAGTTCTTC
>TRBJ1-5|few|-|TRBV12-3/TRBV12-4
CASSLFVNQPQHF
TGTGCCAGCAGTTTATTCGTTAATCAGCCCCAGCATTTT
>TRBJ2-1|-|-|TRBV6-2/TRBV6-3
CASSRTGRDNEQFF
TGTGCCAGCAGCCGGACAGGGAGGGACAATGAGCAGTTCTTC
>TRBJ2-5|few|TRBD2|TRBV20-1
CSARDKLAGETQYF
TGCAGTGCTAGAGATAAACTAGCGGGGGAGACCCAGTACTTC
>TRBJ1-2|few|TRBD1|TRBV18
CASSPAGQGAYGYTF
TGTGCCAGCTCACCGGCGGGACAGGGTGCCTATGGCTACACCTTC
>TRBJ2-2|many|-|TRBV5-1
CASKREANTGELFF
TGCGCCAGCAAGAGGGAGGCGAACACCGGGGAGCTGTTTTTT
>TRBJ2-7|-|-|TRBV3-1
CASSQDGLASSFYEQYF
TGTGCCAGCAGCCAAGATGGTCTAGCGAGTTCTTTCTACGAGCAGTACTTC
>TRBJ2-7|-|-|TRBV29-1
CSVDLGDSYEQYF
TGCAGCGTTGATTTAGGTGATTCCTACGAGCAGTACTTC
>TRBJ1-4|-|-|TRBV9
CASSLGDEKLFF
TGTGCCAGCAGCCTCGGGGACGAAAAACTGTTTTTT
>TRBJ2-7|many|TRBD2|TRBV3-1
CASSGAGVYYEQYF
TGTGCCAGCAGTGGAGCGGGAGTCTACTACGAGCAGTACTTC
>TRBJ2-1|-|TRBD2|TRBV11-3
CASSLIGGREVVFF
TGTGCCAGCAGCTTAATTGGAGGGCGGGAGGTGGTGTTCTTC
>TRBJ1-1|-|TRBD1|TRBV2
CASSLAGGRYTEAFF
TGTGCCAGCAGTCTCGCAGGGGGTAGGTACACTGAAGCTTTCTTT
>TRBJ2-5|few|TRBD2|TRBV5-1
CASSSRLAGDVETQYF
TGCGCCAGCAGCTCCAGACTAGCGGGAGATGTGGAGACCCAGTACTTC
>TRBJ2-1|-|-|TRBV11-1
CASSHSPADHNEQFF
TGCGCCAGCAGCCACTCCCCAGCGGACCACAATGAGCAGTTCTTC